This T cell receptor beta chain was sequenced for a study of T cells expressing NK-cell markers. Study summary: According to the study, TCR beta repertoires originated from sorted CD3+CD56+NKG2C+, CD3+CD56+NKG2C- and CD3+CD56-NKG2C+ T cells. Seven HCMV-seropositive donors and one seronegative donor made up the eight sequenced donors.

Germline CDR1 is SGHRS and CDR2 is YFSETQ. The CDR3 has 16 amino acids. TCRdb re-called the 5' RACE reads; every CDR3 protein appears as one record, without DNA. Its table lists roughly 390,000 distinct CDR3 sequences. The sequenced material came from blood T cells: a sorted CD56 or NKG2C T cell subset, CD4+ or CD8+ T cells, or bulk PBMC T cells (not recorded which). The source of this sequence is a woman between 45 and 60 years old in good health. The V and J genes are TRBV5-1 and TRBJ2-5; TCRdb gives TRBD2 as the D gene, but with no DNA this cannot be confirmed. The CDR3 reads CASSRLLAGESETQYF.